One sample yielded the 21 T cell receptor beta chains listed below, sequenced in a study of cytotoxic CD8 clonotypes in ibrutinib-treated CLL. The assay was immunoSEQ multiplex PCR, and TCRdb's table has in-frame clones only and misses some. In the table there are over 130,000 clones, around 81% of which are singletons. Sequenced material: PBMCs, taken after 36 months of ibrutinib treatment. These receptors originate from a human donor with chronic lymphocytic leukemia.

J is TRBJ2-5 and V is TRBV7-9; 10 bases are shared with TRBD1. This CDR3 comprises 16 residues. Germline CDR1 is SEHNR and CDR2 is FQNEAQ (reference sequence). Trimming cost V 5 bases and J 5 bases; bases outside gene matches: 11. The CDR3 sequence is CASSNLDRGSWETQYF. CDR3 nucleotides: TGTGCCAGCAGCAACTTGGACAGGGGGAGTTGGGAGACCCAGTACTTC.

The gene calls are TRBV4-1 and TRBJ2-1; TRBD1 agrees at 7 bases. In germline, CDR1 is MGHRA, CDR2 YSYEKL. The CDR3 has 15 residues. V was clipped by 1 base and J by 2 bases; unmatched bases: 2. CDR3: CASSQGQGPYNEQFF. The CDR3 nucleotides are TGCGCCAGCAGCCAAGGACAGGGACCCTACAATGAGCAGTTCTTC.

This clone has a single count. V and J are TRBV28 and TRBJ1-6; D is ambiguous. V dropped 4 bases and J dropped 12 bases, with 10 bases sitting between them. The CDR3 has 12 amino acids. CDR1 and CDR2 from the germline V gene are MDHEN and SYDVKM. CDR3 bases: TGTGCCAGCAGTTCGACCGCTGTACCCCTCCACTTT. Its translation is CASSSTAVPLHF.

This chain links TRBV2 with TRBJ1-2; D might be TRBD1 (5 bases). Germline V gene data show CDR1 as SNHLY and CDR2 as FYNNEI. The ends were cut back, 6 bases at V and 5 bases at J, with 19 bases in the middle. The CDR3 length is 15 residues. CDR3 residues: CASRQGAVEVYGYTF. The CDR3 coding sequence is TGTGCCAGCAGGCAGGGAGCAGTGGAGGTGTATGGCTACACCTTC. Complete variable domain (other parts from reference TRBV2 and TRBJ1-2): EPEVTQTPSHQVTQMGQEVILRCVPISNHLYFYWYRQILGQKVEFLVSFYNNEISEKSEIFDDQFSVERPDGSNFTLKIRSTKLEDSAMYFCASRQGAVEVYGYTFGSGTRLTVV.

V usage is TRBV20-1 and J usage is TRBJ2-1; the D is unclear. Looked up from germline, CDR1 is DFQATT and CDR2 is SNEGSKA (reference sequence). CDR3 size: 11 residues. V lost 5 bases to trimming and J lost 3 bases, with 5 bases between them. DNA of the CDR3: TGCAGTGCTGCCTTCTACAATGAGCAGTTCTTC. Translated, it gives CSAAFYNEQFF.

The chain joins TRBV4-1 to TRBJ1-2, with D tentatively TRBD1 (5 bases). Per germline, CDR1 MGHRA and CDR2 YSYEKL. This CDR3 region has 16 residues. V lost 4 bases, J lost 4 bases, and 19 bases lay in between. Here the CDR3 DNA reads TGCGCCAGCAGCCCTACGCTGTATCGAGACAGCTATGGCTACACCTTC. It translates to CASSPTLYRDSYGYTF.

J is TRBJ2-1 and V is TRBV2; D may match TRBD1 or TRBD2 (6 bases each). The length of the CDR3 is 15 residues. The germline V and J ends were trimmed by 4 bases and 6 bases, with 16 bases remaining between them. The V gene's germline CDR1 is SNHLY and CDR2 FYNNEI. CDR3 DNA sequence: TGTGCCAGCAGTGTCGTCGGGGGCCCACCCAATGAGCAGTTCTTC. Amino acid sequence: CASSVVGGPPNEQFF.

The chain recombines TRBV2 with TRBJ2-2; 10 nucleotides agree with TRBD2. The CDR3 consists of 15 residues. The germline V gene encodes CDR1 SNHLY and CDR2 FYNNEI. With V trimmed by 7 bases and J by 4 bases, 6 bases remained unmatched. For the CDR3, the DNA is TGTGCCAGCAAAACTAGCGGGGCCAGCACCGGGGAGCTGTTTTTT. Translated, it gives CASKTSGASTGELFF.

The J gene is TRBJ1-1, the V gene TRBV19; D remains unclear. The CDR3 runs 15 residues. V was pared by 7 bases and J by 4 bases, with 19 bases between. CDR1 and CDR2 from the germline V gene are LNHDA and SQIVND (reference sequence). The CDR3 sequence is CASTLRQGRVTEAFF. For the CDR3, the DNA is TGTGCCAGTACCCTTCGCCAAGGTCGTGTCACTGAAGCTTTCTTT.

The table lists this clone with a few counts. The J gene is TRBJ1-2, the V gene TRBV6-6; perhaps TRBD1 as D (6 bases). This CDR3 has 16 amino acids. Germline loops: CDR1 MNHNY, CDR2 SVGAGI (reference sequence). The V end lost 4 bases, the J end lost 3 bases, and 18 bases lay between the germline ends. CDR3 protein: CASSSGQWSSDYGYTF. In DNA, the CDR3 is TGTGCCAGCAGTTCCGGACAGTGGAGCAGTGACTATGGCTACACCTTC.

This chain links TRBV19 with TRBJ1-1, with a tentative D call TRBD1 (5 bases). The germline V gene encodes CDR1 LNHDA and CDR2 SQIVND (reference sequence). With 3 bases removed from V and 0 bases from J, the gap between germline ends came to 14 bases. The CDR3 consists of 16 residues. The CDR3 nucleotides are TGTGCCAGTAGTATGGGGTTGGGGGGATTGAACACTGAAGCTTTCTTT. It encodes CASSMGLGGLNTEAFF. The complete variable domain, with remaining parts taken from reference TRBV19 and TRBJ1-1, reads DGGITQSPKYLFRKEGQNVTLSCEQNLNHDAMYWYRQDPGQGLRLIYYSQIVNDFQKGDIAEGYSVSREKKESFPLTVTSAQKNPTAFYLCASSMGLGGLNTEAFFGQGTRLTVV.

Turning to this clone: The junction departs from the called germline gene at one end, perhaps through a read error. The chain employs TRBV6-1 and TRBJ2-4; D is possibly TRBD1 (6 bases). The germline V gene encodes CDR1 MNHNS and CDR2 SASEGT. The CDR3 length is 12 residues. The CDR3 protein is CASSEVGRGVQF. CDR3 sequence (DNA): TGTGCCAGCAGTGAAGTCGGCAGGGGCGTCCAGTTC.

This clone has just a few counts. The chain uses TRBV25-1 and TRBJ2-7; the D is unclear. Trimming took 3 bases from V and 0 from J, leaving 9 bases between them. The CDR3 length is 14 residues. The germline CDR1 and CDR2 sequences are MGHDK and SYGVNS. The CDR3 nucleotides read TGTGCCAGCAGTGAGCGGATTAGCTCCTACGAGCAGTACTTC. It specifies CASSERISSYEQYF.

This CDR3 is CASSLGGTDYNEQFF. The CDR3 DNA sequence: TGTGCCAGCAGCTTGGGCGGGACGGACTACAATGAGCAGTTCTTC. V and J are TRBV11-3 and TRBJ2-1; D perhaps matches TRBD2 (6 bases). V was trimmed by 3 bases and J by 3 bases, leaving 12 bases between them. The length of the CDR3 is 15 residues. Germline V lookup: CDR1 SGHNT, CDR2 YENEEA.

This sequence joins TRBV5-1 and TRBJ1-1; TRBD1 is a possible D gene (5 bases). The V and J ends lost 4 bases and 10 bases respectively, with 20 bases between them. Germline V gives CDR1 SGHRS, CDR2 YFSETQ. The CDR3 covers 14 residues. This CDR3 reads CASSPEVDLRAAFF. For the CDR3, the DNA is TGCGCCAGCAGCCCCGAGGTAGATCTCAGGGCAGCTTTCTTT.

The chain employs TRBV6-5 and TRBJ1-2, with D hard to call. The length of the CDR3 is 13 residues. V gave up 4 bases and J gave up 2 bases, with 8 bases separating them. Germline V CDR1 and CDR2: MNHEY, SVGAGI. The DNA for the CDR3 is TGTGCCAGCAGTTGGGTCAGGAACTATGGCTACACCTTC. Translating it yields CASSWVRNYGYTF.

This clone was picked up one time. This rearrangement joins TRBV7-6 to TRBJ2-5; D remains ambiguous. The CDR3 is 15 amino acids. The germline gives CDR1 SGHVS, CDR2 FNYEAQ. V was cut by 2 bases and J by 2 bases, with 12 bases left in between. The CDR3: CASSLSRAVQETQYF. The CDR3 coding sequence is TGTGCCAGCAGCTTATCCCGGGCCGTGCAAGAGACCCAGTACTTC.

This sequence joins TRBV4-1 and TRBJ2-7; a possible D gene is TRBD1 (6 bases). V dropped 3 bases and J dropped 0 bases, with 15 bases sitting between them. This CDR3 contains 16 residues. Germline CDR1 reads MGHRA; CDR2 reads YSYEKL. Here the CDR3 DNA reads TGCGCCAGCAGCCAGGATGACAGGCCTTTCTCCTACGAGCAGTACTTC. Protein: CASSQDDRPFSYEQYF.

The V call is TRBV27, the J call TRBJ2-5, with a weak D call TRBD2 (5 bases). The CDR3 is made up of 14 amino acids. Trimming took off 2 bases at V and 4 bases at J, with 11 bases between the two ends. The germline V gene encodes CDR1 MNHEY and CDR2 SMNVEV (reference sequence). CDR3 region: CASSLAGSLETQYF. The CDR3 coding sequence is TGTGCCAGCAGTTTAGCGGGTTCCCTAGAGACCCAGTACTTC.

The V and J genes are TRBV7-9 and TRBJ1-4; D perhaps matches TRBD1 (6 bases). The CDR3 spans 16 residues. Germline CDR1 is SEHNR and CDR2 is FQNEAQ (reference sequence). V was trimmed by 5 bases and J by 0 bases, leaving 13 bases between them. CDR3 protein: CASSTTGQTTNEKLFF. DNA of the CDR3: TGTGCCAGCAGCACAACCGGACAGACAACTAATGAAAAACTGTTTTTT. Drawing the rest from reference TRBV7-9 and TRBJ1-4, the complete variable domain is DTGVSQNPRHKITKRGQNVTFRCDPISEHNRLYWYRQTLGQGPEFLTYFQNEAQLEKSRLLSDRFSAERPKGSFSTLEIQRTEQGDSAMYLCASSTTGQTTNEKLFFGSGTQLSVL.

The chain couples TRBV19 to TRBJ2-5; D remains unclear. V was trimmed by 4 bases and J by 5 bases, leaving 5 bases between them. This CDR3 is built from 11 residues. CDR1 is LNHDA and CDR2 is SQIVND in the germline V gene (reference sequence). CDR3 amino acids: CASSNGETQYF. The CDR3 coding sequence is TGTGCCAGTAGTAATGGGGAGACCCAGTACTTC. Full variable domain (outside the CDR3, taken from reference TRBV19 and TRBJ2-5): DGGITQSPKYLFRKEGQNVTLSCEQNLNHDAMYWYRQDPGQGLRLIYYSQIVNDFQKGDIAEGYSVSREKKESFPLTVTSAQKNPTAFYLCASSNGETQYFGPGTRLLVL.